Below are 18 T cell receptor beta chains sequenced from a single sample in a study of blood T cell repertoires in COVID-19. Some clones are missing from TCRdb's copy, which holds only in-frame ones; the method was immunoSEQ multiplex PCR. The profile shows roughly 150,000 clones, around 91% of them singletons. Sequenced sample: peripheral blood. These receptors originate from a man aged 18 to 29 with COVID-19, enrolled during active disease.

The chain joins TRBV9 to TRBJ2-7, with a weak D call TRBD1 (7 bases). The CDR3 is 16 amino acids. Germline V gene lookup returns CDR1 SGDLS and CDR2 YYNGEE. The germline V and J ends were trimmed by 3 bases and 4 bases, with 20 bases remaining between them. The CDR3 DNA reads TGTGCCAGCAGCGCCGGAGGCGGGACAGCCCCGTACGAGCAGTACTTC. It specifies CASSAGGGTAPYEQYF. Combining the CDR3 with reference TRBV9 and TRBJ2-7 gives the whole variable domain DSGVTQTPKHLITATGQRVTLRCSPRSGDLSVYWYQQSLDQGLQFLIQYYNGEERAKGNILERFSAQQFPDLHSELNLSSLELGDSALYFCASSAGGGTAPYEQYFGPGTRLTVT.

The chain is built from TRBV7-2 and TRBJ1-2; 11 nucleotides line up with TRBD1. The CDR3 loop spans 15 amino acids. Germline V lookup: CDR1 SGHTA, CDR2 FQGNSA. The V and J ends lost 0 bases and 7 bases, in that order; junction bases with no gene match: 4. Written as DNA, the CDR3 is TGTGCCAGCAGCTTAGCCGGGACAGGGGGAAGTGGCTACACCTTC. This translates into CASSLAGTGGSGYTF.

This sequence joins TRBV7-9 and TRBJ2-7; the match to TRBD1 covers 9 bases. The CDR3 length is 15 residues. V dropped 5 bases and J dropped 2; count of bases not matched to a gene: 7. Germline-derived CDR1 and CDR2 are SEHNR and FQNEAQ (reference sequence). The CDR3: CASSPKDRGTYEQYF. As DNA, the CDR3 is TGTGCCAGCAGCCCTAAGGACAGGGGAACCTACGAGCAGTACTTC.

This chain joins TRBV9 and TRBJ2-1; 8 bases agree with TRBD1. Trimming took 3 bases from V and 15 from J; bases not matched to a gene: 5. The germline V gene has CDR1 SGDLS and CDR2 YYNGEE. The CDR3 runs 11 residues. The DNA of the CDR3 is TGTGCCAGCAGCGGAGGACAGGGAAGGTTCTTC. Translation gives CASSGGQGRFF.

The chain links TRBV13 to TRBJ1-5, with D possibly TRBD1 on 5 matching bases. V lost 3 bases to trimming and J lost 5 bases, with 11 bases between them. This CDR3 contains 14 residues. The germline CDR1 and CDR2 sequences are PRHDT and FYEKMQ (reference sequence). CDR3 in DNA: TGTGCCAGCAGCTTCCGGGGGGTGGATCAGCCCCAGCATTTT. Translated, it gives CASSFRGVDQPQHF. The full variable domain, completed using reference TRBV13 and TRBJ1-5, is AAGVIQSPRHLIKEKRETATLKCYPIPRHDTVYWYQQGPGQDPQFLISFYEKMQSDKGSIPDRFSAQQFSDYHSELNMSSLELGDSALYFCASSFRGVDQPQHFGDGTRLSIL.

The chain carries TRBV2 and TRBJ1-3; 8 nucleotides agree with TRBD1. The junction had 3 bases not matched to a gene; V was cut back by 8 bases and J by 3 bases. The CDR3 consists of 13 residues. CDR1 is SNHLY, CDR2 FYNNEI, per germline. CDR3 nucleotides: TGTGCCAGCCAGGGGGCGCGTGGAAACACCATATATTTT. Amino acid sequence: CASQGARGNTIYF.

This clone was seen only a few times. The chain carries TRBV14 and TRBJ1-2; tentative D call: TRBD1 (6 bases). Trimming shortened V by 0 bases and J by 2 bases, and 10 bases separated the two germline ends. Germline V gene sequence: CDR1 SGHDN, CDR2 FVKESK. The CDR3 consists of 15 residues. As DNA, the CDR3 is TGTGCCAGCAGCCAAGAGGTCAGGGGAAACTATGGCTACACCTTC. Translation: CASSQEVRGNYGYTF. Combining the CDR3 with reference TRBV14 and TRBJ1-2 gives the whole variable domain EAGVTQFPSHSVIEKGQTVTLRCDPISGHDNLYWYRRVMGKEIKFLLHFVKESKQDESGMPNNRFLAERTGGTYSTLKVQPAELEDSGVYFCASSQEVRGNYGYTFGSGTRLTVV.

J is TRBJ2-1 and V is TRBV6-6; 9 bases line up with TRBD1. The CDR3 sequence is 15 residues long. V shed 5 bases, J shed 4 bases, and the junction held 6 bases outside the gene matches. Looked up from germline, CDR1 is MNHNY and CDR2 is SVGAGI (reference sequence). The CDR3 nucleotides are TGTGCCAGCAGTGCCGGGACAGGGTGGTACAATGAGCAGTTCTTC. It is translated as CASSAGTGWYNEQFF.

This clone came up once. The chain joins TRBV14 to TRBJ2-3, with a tentative D call TRBD2 (6 bases). Germline CDR1 and CDR2: SGHDN and FVKESK. V lost 6 bases and J lost 1, with 11 bases in between. The CDR3 has 14 residues. The CDR3 sequence is CASRKTSGTDTQYF. DNA of the CDR3: TGTGCCAGCAGGAAGACTAGTGGCACAGATACGCAGTATTTT.

This chain uses TRBV7-9 with TRBJ2-1, with 7 bases identical to TRBD1. Germline V gives CDR1 SEHNR, CDR2 FQNEAQ (reference sequence). The length of the CDR3 is 15 residues. V was pared by 5 bases and J by 3 bases, with 7 bases of the junction left unmatched. CDR3 bases: TGTGCCAGCAGCATAACCGGGACAGTCTACAATGAGCAGTTCTTC. Translated: CASSITGTVYNEQFF.

This clone was found a few times. V and J are TRBV12-5 and TRBJ1-1, with 8 bases identical to TRBD1. This CDR3 spans 14 amino acids. With V trimmed by 6 bases and J by 1 base, 4 bases remained unmatched. Per the germline V gene, CDR1 is LGHNT and CDR2 is FRNRAP. The CDR3 region is CASGQGQANTEAFF. Written as DNA, the CDR3 is TGTGCTAGTGGGCAGGGACAGGCGAACACTGAAGCTTTCTTT.

Turning to this clone: One end of the junction fails to match germline, which may point to a read error. This chain connects TRBV25-1 to TRBJ1-4; TRBD1 matches 8 bases. This CDR3 comprises 14 residues. The V gene's germline CDR1 is MGHDK and CDR2 SYGVNS. The CDR3 reads CASSLRDRGEKLLF. CDR3 in DNA: TGTGCCAGCAGTCTCCGCGACAGGGGCGAAAAACTGCTTTTT.

This clone has a handful of counts. The CDR3: CASSPIRQGLDTGELFF. The CDR3 DNA reads as TGTGCCAGCAGTCCAATCCGACAGGGCTTAGACACCGGGGAGCTGTTTTTT. This chain joins TRBV6-2 or TRBV6-3 and TRBJ2-2, with 7 positions matching TRBD1. This CDR3 contains 17 residues. The junction had 12 bases not matched to a gene; V was cut back by 5 bases and J by 3 bases. The germline V gene encodes CDR1 MNHEY and CDR2 SVGEGT.

The rearrangement uses TRBV13 and TRBJ2-5, with D unclear. V lost 6 bases, J lost 1 base, and 9 bases lay in between. There are 13 residues in the CDR3. The germline V gene has CDR1 PRHDT and CDR2 FYEKMQ (reference sequence). CDR3 residues: CASRSSIQETQYF. The CDR3 nucleotides read TGTGCCAGCAGATCGAGTATCCAAGAGACCCAGTACTTC.

V is TRBV5-8 and J is TRBJ2-1; 8 bases are shared with TRBD2. The junction had 5 bases not matched to a gene; V was cut back by 4 bases and J by 2 bases. From germline, CDR1 is SGHTS and CDR2 YDEGEE. CDR3 length equals 15 residues. CDR3 in amino acids: CASSLAGRPYNEQFF. CDR3 nucleotides: TGTGCCAGCAGCCTAGCGGGCCGTCCCTACAATGAGCAGTTCTTC.

V gene TRBV3-1 (or the pseudogene TRBV3-2) combines with J gene TRBJ2-3; 7 bases are shared with TRBD2. There are 18 residues in the CDR3. V gave up 0 bases and J gave up 1 base; unmatched junction bases: 10. Per germline, CDR1 LGHDT and CDR2 YNNKEL (reference sequence). The CDR3 DNA reads TGTGCCAGCAGCCAAGATCGGTTGGGGCTAGCGGGCACAGATACGCAGTATTTT. Its translation is CASSQDRLGLAGTDTQYF.

This sequence joins TRBV13 and TRBJ2-3, with TRBD2 identical over 12 bases. Germline V gene sequence: CDR1 PRHDT, CDR2 FYEKMQ (reference sequence). The CDR3 covers 17 residues. After removal of 3 bases from V and 2 bases from J, the junction contained 6 bases not matched to a gene. The CDR3 protein is CASSFTGLAGPTDTQYF. CDR3 DNA: TGTGCCAGCAGCTTTACGGGACTAGCGGGCCCCACAGATACGCAGTATTTT.

This clone was counted once. The chain joins TRBV30 to TRBJ2-1; D gene uncertain. With 2 bases removed from V and 6 bases from J, the gap between germline ends came to 8 bases. The germline CDR1 and CDR2 sequences are GTSNPN and SVGIG (reference sequence). The CDR3 spans 12 residues. CDR3: CAWSPTINEQFF. CDR3 bases: TGTGCCTGGAGTCCTACGATCAATGAGCAGTTCTTC.